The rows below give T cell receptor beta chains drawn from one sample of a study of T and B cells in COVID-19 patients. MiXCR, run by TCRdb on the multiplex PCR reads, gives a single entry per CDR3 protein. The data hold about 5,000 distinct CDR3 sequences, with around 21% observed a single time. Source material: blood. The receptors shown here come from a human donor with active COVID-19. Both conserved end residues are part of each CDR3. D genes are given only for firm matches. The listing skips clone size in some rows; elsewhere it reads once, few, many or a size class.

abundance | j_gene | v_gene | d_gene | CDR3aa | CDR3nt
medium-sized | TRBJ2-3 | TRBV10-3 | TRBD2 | CAISKGGVEDTQYF | TGTGCCATCAGTAAGGGAGGGGTGGAAGATACGCAGTATTTT
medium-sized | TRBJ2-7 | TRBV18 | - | CASSPRTGEYEQYF | TGTGCCAGCTCCCCCCGGACCGGAGAGTACGAGCAGTACTTC
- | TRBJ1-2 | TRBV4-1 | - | CASSLGPGQAYGYTF | TGCGCCAGCAGCCTTGGACCGGGGCAAGCTTATGGCTACACCTTC
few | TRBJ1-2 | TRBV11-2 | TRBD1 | CASSHYGGGHRGDYTF | TGTGCCAGCAGCCATTATGGGGGCGGACACAGGGGTGACTACACCTTC
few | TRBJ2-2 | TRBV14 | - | CASSRGDPGELFF | TGTGCCAGCAGCCGTGGGGATCCCGGGGAGCTGTTTTTT
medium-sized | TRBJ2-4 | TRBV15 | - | CATSWGVF | TGTGCCACCAGCTGGGGGGTCTTC
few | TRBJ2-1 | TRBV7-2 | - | CASSLSGWYSYNEQFF | TGTGCCAGCAGCTTATCAGGGTGGTACTCCTACAATGAGCAGTTCTTC
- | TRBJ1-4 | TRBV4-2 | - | CASSQDLGGKLFF | TGTGCCAGCAGCCAAGATCTCGGGGGAAAACTGTTTTTT
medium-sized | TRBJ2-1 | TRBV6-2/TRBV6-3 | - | CASSYPIAGYNEQFF | TGTGCCAGCAGTTACCCTATCGCAGGCTACAATGAGCAGTTCTTC
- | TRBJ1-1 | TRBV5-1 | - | CASSPGNTEAFF | TGCGCCAGCAGCCCCGGAAACACTGAAGCTTTCTTT
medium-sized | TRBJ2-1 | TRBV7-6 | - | CASSANYNEQFF | TGTGCCAGCAGCGCAAACTACAATGAGCAGTTCTTC
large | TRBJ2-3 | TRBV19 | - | CASKPGPSTDTQYF | TGTGCCAGTAAGCCAGGTCCTAGCACAGATACGCAGTATTTT
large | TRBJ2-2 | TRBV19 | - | CASSISDLNTGELFF | TGTGCCAGTAGTATATCAGACTTGAACACCGGGGAGCTGTTTTTT
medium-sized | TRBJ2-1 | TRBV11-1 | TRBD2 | CASSPRRAGGRDEQFF | TGTGCCAGCAGCCCCAGGAGGGCGGGAGGTAGGGATGAGCAGTTCTTC
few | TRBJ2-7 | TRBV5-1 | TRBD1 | CARGRTGLFGQYF | TGCGCCAGGGGGCGGACAGGGTTGTTTGGGCAGTACTTC
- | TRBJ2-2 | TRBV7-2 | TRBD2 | CASSLRTGGGGAAPLFF | TGTGCCAGCAGCTTGAGAACGGGGGGGGGGGGAGCCGCCCCCCTGTTTTTT
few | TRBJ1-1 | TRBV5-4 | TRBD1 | CASGRPGQGMFTEAFF | TGTGCCAGCGGACGCCCGGGACAGGGGATGTTTACTGAAGCTTTCTTT
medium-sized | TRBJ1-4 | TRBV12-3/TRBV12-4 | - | CASSLGASVEKLFF | TGTGCCAGCAGTTTAGGTGCCTCGGTTGAAAAACTGTTTTTT
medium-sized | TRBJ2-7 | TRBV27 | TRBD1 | CASRSPGQGDYEQYF | TGTGCCAGCAGATCTCCGGGACAGGGAGACTACGAGCAGTACTTC
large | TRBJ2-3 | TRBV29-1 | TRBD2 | CSVETSSTDTQYF | TGCAGCGTTGAGACTAGCAGCACAGATACGCAGTATTTT
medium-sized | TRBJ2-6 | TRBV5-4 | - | CASSPNGGSGANVLTF | TGTGCCAGCAGCCCAAATGGAGGCTCTGGGGCCAACGTCCTGACTTTC
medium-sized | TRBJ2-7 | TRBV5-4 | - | CASSLATSYEQYF | TGTGCCAGCAGCTTGGCGACATCCTACGAGCAGTACTTC
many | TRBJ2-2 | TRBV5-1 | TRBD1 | CASSGDRGSGELFF | TGCGCCAGCAGCGGAGACAGGGGTTCCGGGGAGCTGTTTTTT
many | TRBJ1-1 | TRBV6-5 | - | CASSYRIRTEAFF | TGTGCCAGCAGTTACCGAATTCGCACTGAAGCTTTCTTT
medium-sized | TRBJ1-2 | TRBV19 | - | CASSAPARGLDGYTF | TGTGCCAGTAGTGCCCCGGCCCGGGGGCTCGATGGCTACACCTTC
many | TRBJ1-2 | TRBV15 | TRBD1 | CATSPGGTGSQGYTF | TGTGCCACCAGCCCGGGAGGGACAGGGAGTCAGGGCTACACCTTC
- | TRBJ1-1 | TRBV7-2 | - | CASSGLVNTEAFF | TGTGCCAGCAGCGGACTTGTGAACACTGAAGCTTTCTTT
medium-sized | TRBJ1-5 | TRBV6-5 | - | CASSPATGSSQPQHF | TGTGCCAGCAGCCCCGCGACGGGATCAAGTCAGCCCCAGCATTTT
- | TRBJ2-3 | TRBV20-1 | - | CSARKDTQYF | TGCAGTGCTAGAAAAGATACGCAGTATTTT
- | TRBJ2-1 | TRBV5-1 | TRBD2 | CASSSGLAGGPNEQFF | TGCGCCAGCAGCTCGGGACTAGCGGGAGGGCCCAATGAGCAGTTCTTC
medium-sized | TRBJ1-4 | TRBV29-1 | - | CSYSSFATNEKLFF | TGCAGCTACTCCAGTTTTGCAACTAATGAAAAACTGTTTTTT
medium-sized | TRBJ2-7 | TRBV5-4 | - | CASSLDTRSSYEQYF | TGTGCCAGCAGCTTGGACACCCGGAGCTCCTACGAGCAGTACTTC
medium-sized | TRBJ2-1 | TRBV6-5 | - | CASSPSAALASRYNEQFF | TGTGCCAGCAGTCCCTCTGCCGCTCTCGCTAGCCGCTACAATGAGCAGTTCTTC
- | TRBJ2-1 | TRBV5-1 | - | CASSFGRTSANEQFF | TGCGCCAGCAGCTTTGGCAGGACTTCAGCCAATGAGCAGTTCTTC
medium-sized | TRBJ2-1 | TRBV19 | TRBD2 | CASSDGGGGYNEQFF | TGTGCCAGTAGTGATGGTGGGGGGGGCTACAATGAGCAGTTCTTC
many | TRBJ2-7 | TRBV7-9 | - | CASSLVGGRAYEQYF | TGTGCCAGCAGCTTAGTTGGTGGCAGGGCCTACGAGCAGTACTTC
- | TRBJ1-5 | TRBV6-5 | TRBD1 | CASGQGVSNQPQHF | TGTGCCAGCGGACAGGGAGTAAGCAATCAGCCCCAGCATTTT
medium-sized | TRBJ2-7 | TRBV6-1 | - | CASMAGSSYEQYF | TGTGCCAGCATGGCCGGCAGCTCCTACGAGCAGTACTTC
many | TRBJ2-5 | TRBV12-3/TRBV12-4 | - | CASSLRDHRDGGETQYF | TGTGCCAGCAGTTTAAGAGACCACCGCGATGGGGGAGAGACCCAGTACTTC
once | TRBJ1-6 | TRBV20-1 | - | CSARDYPGGNSPLHF | TGCAGTGCTAGAGATTACCCAGGCGGAAATTCACCCCTCCACTTT
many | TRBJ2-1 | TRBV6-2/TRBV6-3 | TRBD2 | CASSLSGRGGEQFF | TGTGCCAGCAGTTTAAGCGGGAGAGGCGGTGAGCAGTTCTTC
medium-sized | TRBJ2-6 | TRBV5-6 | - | CASSLAPISGANVLTF | TGTGCCAGCAGCTTGGCGCCGATCTCTGGGGCCAACGTCCTGACTTTC
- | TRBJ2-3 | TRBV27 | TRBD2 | CASSLGLAGAQYF | TGTGCCAGCAGTCTCGGACTAGCGGGAGCGCAGTATTTT
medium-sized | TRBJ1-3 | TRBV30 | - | CAWSVNSGNTIYF | TGTGCCTGGAGTGTGAATTCTGGAAACACCATATATTTT
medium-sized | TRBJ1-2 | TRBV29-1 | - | CSVHGGALNYGYTF | TGCAGCGTCCACGGGGGGGCACTGAACTATGGCTACACCTTC
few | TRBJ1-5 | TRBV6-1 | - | CASSERGDSNQPQHF | TGTGCCAGCAGCGAAAGAGGGGATAGCAATCAGCCCCAGCATTTT
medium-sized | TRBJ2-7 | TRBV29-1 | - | CSVRNGVGEQYF | TGCAGCGTCCGAAACGGGGTTGGCGAGCAGTACTTC
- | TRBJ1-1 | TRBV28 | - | CASSPAPGDTEAFF | TGTGCCAGCAGTCCCGCCCCCGGGGACACTGAAGCTTTCTTT
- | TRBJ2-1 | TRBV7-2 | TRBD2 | CASSLGSGSYEQFF | TGTGCCAGCAGCCTCGGGAGCGGGAGCTATGAGCAGTTCTTC
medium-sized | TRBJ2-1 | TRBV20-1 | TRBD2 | CSARTSGRNEQFF | TGCAGTGCAAGGACTAGCGGGAGGAATGAGCAGTTCTTC
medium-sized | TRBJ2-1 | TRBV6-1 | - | CASGRGSTAPFF | TGTGCCAGCGGCAGGGGATCGACTGCGCCGTTCTTC
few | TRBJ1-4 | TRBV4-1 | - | CASSHGSRATNEKLFF | TGCGCCAGCAGCCACGGAAGTCGCGCAACTAATGAAAAACTGTTTTTT
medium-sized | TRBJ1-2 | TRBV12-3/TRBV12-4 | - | CASSLGAISGNYGYTF | TGTGCCAGCAGTTTAGGGGCTATTAGTGGGAACTATGGCTACACCTTC